Each of the 5 T cell receptor beta chains below was sequenced from the same sample in a study of blood T cell repertoires in COVID-19. Sequencing used immunoSEQ multiplex PCR; TCRdb keeps in-frame clones, though not all of them. This table has under 150,000 clones, 70% to 90% appearing once. The sequencing input was PBMCs or T cells enriched from blood (not recorded which). Source of these receptors: a woman in her 40s who had recovered from COVID-19.

CDR3 DNA: TGTGCCAGCAGGGGACAAGAATATAGCAATCAGCCCCAGCATTTT. Protein sequence: CASRGQEYSNQPQHF. This chain uses TRBV19 with TRBJ1-5; D is possibly TRBD1 (6 bases). This CDR3 contains 15 residues. Trimming shortened V by 9 bases and J by 0 bases, and 15 bases separated the two germline ends. Germline V gene lookup returns CDR1 LNHDA and CDR2 SQIVND (reference sequence).

The chain couples TRBV12-5 to TRBJ2-3; 8 positions agree with TRBD2. CDR1 LGHNT and CDR2 FRNRAP come from the germline V gene. Unmatched junction bases numbered 9, after V lost 3 bases and J lost 4 bases. The CDR3 totals 16 residues. CDR3 nucleotide sequence: TGTGCTAGTGGTTTAGGGCTAGCGGGCATATCAGATACGCAGTATTTT. This encodes CASGLGLAGISDTQYF. The whole variable domain, remainder taken from reference TRBV12-5 and TRBJ2-3, is DARVTQTPRHKVTEMGQEVTMRCQPILGHNTVFWYRQTMMQGLELLAYFRNRAPLDDSGMPKDRFSAEMPDATLATLKIQPSEPRDSAVYFCASGLGLAGISDTQYFGPGTRLTVL.

In DNA form, the CDR3 reads TGTGCCAGCAGCCACGACAGGGTAGCTGAAGCTTTCTTT. This translates into CASSHDRVAEAFF. The V call is TRBV3-1 (or the pseudogene TRBV3-2), the J call TRBJ1-1, with 7 bases aligning to TRBD1. Germline CDR1 is LGHDT and CDR2 is YNNKEL (reference sequence). This CDR3 is built from 13 residues. The V gene end was trimmed by 3 bases and the J gene end by 6 bases; junction bases not matched to a gene: 4.

The rearrangement uses TRBV10-2 and TRBJ2-7; 9 nucleotides line up with TRBD2. The germline V gene encodes CDR1 WSHSY and CDR2 SAAADI. Unmatched junction bases numbered 6, after V lost 7 bases and J lost 5 bases. The CDR3 is made up of 13 amino acids. The CDR3 sequence is CASMDSGRHEQYF. The DNA of the CDR3 is TGCGCCAGCATGGATAGCGGGAGACACGAGCAGTACTTC.

This clone occurred a few times. J is TRBJ1-4 and V is TRBV9; weak D call: TRBD1 (5 bases). The CDR3 runs to 14 residues. The germline gives CDR1 SGDLS, CDR2 YYNGEE. Trimming shortened V by 4 bases and J by 7 bases, and 14 bases separated the two germline ends. This CDR3 reads CASSPTQGVEKLFF. CDR3 nucleotide sequence: TGTGCCAGCAGCCCAACCCAGGGTGTTGAAAAACTGTTTTTT.